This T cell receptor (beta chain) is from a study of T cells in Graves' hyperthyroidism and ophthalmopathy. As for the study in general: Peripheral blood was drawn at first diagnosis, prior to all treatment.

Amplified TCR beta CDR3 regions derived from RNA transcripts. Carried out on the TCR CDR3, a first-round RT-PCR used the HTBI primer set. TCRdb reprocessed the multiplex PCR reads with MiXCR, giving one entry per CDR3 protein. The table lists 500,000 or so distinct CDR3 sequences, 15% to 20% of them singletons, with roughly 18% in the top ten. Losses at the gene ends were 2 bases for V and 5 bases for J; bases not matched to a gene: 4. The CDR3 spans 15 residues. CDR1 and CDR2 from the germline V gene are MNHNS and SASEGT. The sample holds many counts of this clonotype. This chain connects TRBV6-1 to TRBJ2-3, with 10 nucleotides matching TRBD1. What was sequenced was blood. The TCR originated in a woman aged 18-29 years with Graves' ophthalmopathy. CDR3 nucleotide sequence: TGTGCCAGCAGTGAATTGACAGGGGGCCAAGATACGCAGTATTTT. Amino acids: CASSELTGGQDTQYF.